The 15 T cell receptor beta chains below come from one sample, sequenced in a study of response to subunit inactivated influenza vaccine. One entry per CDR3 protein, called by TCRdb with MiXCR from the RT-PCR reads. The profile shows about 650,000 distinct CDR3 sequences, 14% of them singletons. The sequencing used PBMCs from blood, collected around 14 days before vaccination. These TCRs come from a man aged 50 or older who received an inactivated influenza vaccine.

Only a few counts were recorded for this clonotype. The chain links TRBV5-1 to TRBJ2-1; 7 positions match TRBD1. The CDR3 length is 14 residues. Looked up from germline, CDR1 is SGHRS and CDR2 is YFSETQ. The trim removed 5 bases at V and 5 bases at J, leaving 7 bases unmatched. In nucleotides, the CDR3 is TGCGCCAGCAGAACCGGGACAGCCCACAATGAGCAGTTCTTC. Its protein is CASRTGTAHNEQFF.

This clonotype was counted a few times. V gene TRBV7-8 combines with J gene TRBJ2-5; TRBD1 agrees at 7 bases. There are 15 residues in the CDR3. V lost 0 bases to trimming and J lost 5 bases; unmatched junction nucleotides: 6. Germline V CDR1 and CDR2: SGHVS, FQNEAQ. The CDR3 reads CASSLAQGLGETQYF. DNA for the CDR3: TGTGCCAGCAGCTTAGCACAGGGGTTGGGGGAGACCCAGTACTTC.

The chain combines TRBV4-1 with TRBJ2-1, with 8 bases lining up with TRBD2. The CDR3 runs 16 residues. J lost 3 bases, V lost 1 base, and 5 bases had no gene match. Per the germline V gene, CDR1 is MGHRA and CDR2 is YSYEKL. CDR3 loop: CASSQVYGRGYNEQFF. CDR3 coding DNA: TGCGCCAGCAGCCAAGTTTACGGGAGGGGCTACAATGAGCAGTTCTTC.

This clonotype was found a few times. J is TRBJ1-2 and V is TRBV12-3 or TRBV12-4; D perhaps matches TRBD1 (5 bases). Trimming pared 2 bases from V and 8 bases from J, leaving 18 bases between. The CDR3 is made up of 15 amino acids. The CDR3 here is CASSLSLSTGGGYTF. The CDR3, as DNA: TGTGCCAGCAGTTTATCACTGTCCACCGGGGGAGGCTACACCTTC.

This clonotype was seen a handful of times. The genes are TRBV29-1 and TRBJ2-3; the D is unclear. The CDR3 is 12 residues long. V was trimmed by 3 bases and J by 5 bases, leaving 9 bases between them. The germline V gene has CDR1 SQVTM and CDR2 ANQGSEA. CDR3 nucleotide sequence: TGCAGCGTTGACCGGGCGGAAGATACGCAGTATTTT. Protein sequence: CSVDRAEDTQYF.

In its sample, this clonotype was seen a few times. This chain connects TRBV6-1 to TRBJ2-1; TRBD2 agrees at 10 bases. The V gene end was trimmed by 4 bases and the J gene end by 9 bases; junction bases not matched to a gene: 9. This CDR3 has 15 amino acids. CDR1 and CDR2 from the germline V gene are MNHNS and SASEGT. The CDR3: CASSGGIAGGVEQFF. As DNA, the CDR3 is TGTGCCAGCAGTGGCGGGATAGCGGGAGGCGTTGAGCAGTTCTTC.

The CDR3 DNA sequence: TGCAGTGCGGGACAGGGTGGATCCGAGCAGTACTTC. Encoded protein: CSAGQGGSEQYF. This rearrangement joins TRBV20-1 to TRBJ2-7; 9 bases match TRBD1. The CDR3 extends over 12 amino acids. CDR1 and CDR2 (germline): DFQATT, SNEGSKA (reference sequence). The ends lost 6 bases at V and 6 bases at J; junction bases unmatched: 6.

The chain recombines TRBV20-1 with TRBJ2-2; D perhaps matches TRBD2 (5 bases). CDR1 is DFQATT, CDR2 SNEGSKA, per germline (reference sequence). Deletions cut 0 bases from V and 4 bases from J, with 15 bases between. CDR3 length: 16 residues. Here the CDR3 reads CSARDTAGSSTGELFF. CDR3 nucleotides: TGCAGTGCTAGAGATACGGCGGGCTCGAGCACCGGGGAGCTGTTTTTT.

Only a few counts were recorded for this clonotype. This chain's CDR3 is CASSLGVAGVGELFF. In DNA form, the CDR3 reads TGTGCCAGCAGTTTAGGGGTAGCGGGAGTCGGGGAGCTGTTTTTT. The chain carries TRBV12-3 or TRBV12-4 and TRBJ2-2, with 9 bases aligning to TRBD2. The ends lost 1 base at V and 7 bases at J; junction bases unmatched: 4. The CDR3 has 15 residues.

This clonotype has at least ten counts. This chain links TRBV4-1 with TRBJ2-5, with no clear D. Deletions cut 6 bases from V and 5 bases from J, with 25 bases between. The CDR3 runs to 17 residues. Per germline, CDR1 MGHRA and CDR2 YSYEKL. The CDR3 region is CASSPTPGGMQLETQYF. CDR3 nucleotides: TGCGCCAGCAGTCCAACCCCGGGCGGAATGCAGCTCGAGACCCAGTACTTC.

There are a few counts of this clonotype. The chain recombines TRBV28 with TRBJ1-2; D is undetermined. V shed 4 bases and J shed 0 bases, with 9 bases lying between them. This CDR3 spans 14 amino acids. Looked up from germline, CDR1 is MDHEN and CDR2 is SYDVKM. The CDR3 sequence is CASSSGLTNYGYTF. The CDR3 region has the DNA TGTGCCAGCAGTTCCGGCCTGACTAACTATGGCTACACCTTC.

CDR3 region: CASSTERGIAGLYNEQFF. CDR3 DNA sequence: TGTGCCAGCAGTACCGAGAGGGGGATAGCGGGGCTCTACAATGAGCAGTTCTTC. This sequence joins TRBV6-2 or TRBV6-3 and TRBJ2-1; TRBD2 aligns across 8 bases. The CDR3 has 18 amino acids. V dropped 5 bases and J dropped 3; count of bases not matched to a gene: 15. Per germline, CDR1 MNHEY and CDR2 SVGEGT.

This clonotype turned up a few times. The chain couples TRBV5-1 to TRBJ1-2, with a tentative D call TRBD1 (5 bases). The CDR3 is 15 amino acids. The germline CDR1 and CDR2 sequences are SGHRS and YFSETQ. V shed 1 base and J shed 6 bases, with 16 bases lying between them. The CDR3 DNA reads TGCGCCAGCAGCTTGAATTCGATTGGGGCAGATGGCTACACCTTC. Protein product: CASSLNSIGADGYTF. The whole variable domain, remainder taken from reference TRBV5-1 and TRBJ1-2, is KAGVTQTPRYLIKTRGQQVTLSCSPISGHRSVSWYQQTPGQGLQFLFEYFSETQRNKGNFPGRFSGRQFSNSRSEMNVSTLELGDSALYLCASSLNSIGADGYTFGSGTRLTVV.

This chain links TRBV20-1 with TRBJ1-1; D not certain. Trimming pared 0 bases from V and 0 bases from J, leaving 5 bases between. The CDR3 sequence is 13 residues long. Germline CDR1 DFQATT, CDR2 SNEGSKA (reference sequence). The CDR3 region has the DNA TGCAGTGCTAGAGAACAGATGAACACTGAAGCTTTCTTT. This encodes CSAREQMNTEAFF.

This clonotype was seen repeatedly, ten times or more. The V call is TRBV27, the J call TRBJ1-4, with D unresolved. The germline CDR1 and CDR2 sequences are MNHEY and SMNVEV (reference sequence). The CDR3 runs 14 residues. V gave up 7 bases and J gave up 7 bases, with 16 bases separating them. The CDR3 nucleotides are TGTGCCAGCAAGCCTAGTGGGCCGGGTGAAAAACTGTTTTTT. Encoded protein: CASKPSGPGEKLFF.